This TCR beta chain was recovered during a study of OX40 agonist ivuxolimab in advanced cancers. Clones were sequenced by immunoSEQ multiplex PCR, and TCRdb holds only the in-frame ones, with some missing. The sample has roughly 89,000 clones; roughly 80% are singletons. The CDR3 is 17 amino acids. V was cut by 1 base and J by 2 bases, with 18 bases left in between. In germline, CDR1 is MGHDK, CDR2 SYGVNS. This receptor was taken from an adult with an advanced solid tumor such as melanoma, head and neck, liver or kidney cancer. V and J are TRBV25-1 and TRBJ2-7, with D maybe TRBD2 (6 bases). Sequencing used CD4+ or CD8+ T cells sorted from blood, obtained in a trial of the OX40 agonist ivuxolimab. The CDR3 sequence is CASSEFGMGGRAYEQYF. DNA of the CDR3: TGTGCCAGCAGTGAATTTGGAATGGGAGGCAGGGCCTACGAGCAGTACTTC.